The TCR beta chain under discussion was sequenced for a study of T cells in Graves' hyperthyroidism and ophthalmopathy. Overall study results and limits: Within blood appeared most thyroid clonotypes that had expanded above 0.001. In the analysis, a 13 V-J model separated ophthalmopathy from stable hyperthyroidism.

Amplification targeted TCR beta CDR3 regions from RNA transcripts. HTBI primers were used for first-round RT-PCR of the TCR CDR3. TCRdb itself ran the multiplex PCR reads through MiXCR, one entry per CDR3 protein. The profile covers approximately 500,000 distinct CDR3 sequences, with 40% to 55% appearing a single time and around 8% taken by the ten largest. This clonotype has a handful of counts. Its cognate antigen is unknown. CDR1 and CDR2 from the germline V gene are SGHDT and YYEEEE. The CDR3 runs to 15 residues. V lost 4 bases to trimming and J lost 6 bases, with 20 bases between them. Hyperthyroidism in the patients, aged 18 to 65, was newly diagnosed and under 2 months in duration. Clinical symptoms, serum thyroxine, TRAb, thyroid ultrasound and orbital computed tomography informed diagnoses.

This TCR derives from a young woman with Graves' hyperthyroidism. J is TRBJ2-7 and V is TRBV5-6; either TRBD1 or TRBD2 may fit D (5 bases each). Sequenced sample: peripheral blood or thyroid tissue (not recorded which). CDR3 residues: CASSHRDAGPLEQYF. The CDR3, as DNA: TGTGCCAGCAGCCACCGGGACGCCGGACCTCTCGAGCAGTACTTC.